These 26 T cell receptor beta chains were all obtained from the same sample, sequenced in a study of T cell changes during pregnancy in multiple sclerosis. The protocol was immunoSEQ multiplex PCR, while the TCRdb copy is restricted to in-frame clones and leaves out a portion. The sample lists about 41,000 clones; over 75% were seen once. Source: peripheral blood, taken in the first trimester of pregnancy. The receptors originated from a female donor in good health, enrolled as a control in a pregnancy study.

The chain recombines TRBV10-1 with TRBJ2-1, with D perhaps matching TRBD1 (6 bases). The V end was cut by 5 bases, the J end by 10 bases, with 18 bases between. Germline V gene lookup returns CDR1 WNHNN and CDR2 SYGVQD (reference sequence). This CDR3 is built from 14 residues. This chain's CDR3 is CASSSTGYTSEQFF. Written as DNA, the CDR3 is TGCGCCAGCAGTTCCACAGGGTACACCTCCGAGCAGTTCTTC.

The rearrangement links TRBV6-5 to TRBJ1-1; 7 nucleotides match TRBD1. Germline lookup yields CDR1 MNHEY and CDR2 SVGAGI. The CDR3 totals 15 residues. V lost 4 bases, J lost 1 base, and 6 bases stayed unmatched. The CDR3 region is CASSSTGAGNTEAFF. CDR3 bases: TGTGCCAGCAGTTCTACAGGGGCGGGGAACACTGAAGCTTTCTTT.

In regard to this clone: An end of the junction differs from the germline gene, which may be a read error. The chain is built from TRBV7-7 and TRBJ2-2; 10 positions match TRBD2. The CDR3 covers 18 residues. Germline-derived CDR1 and CDR2 are SSHAT and FNYEAQ (reference sequence). The CDR3, as DNA: TGTGCTAGCAGCCCCGAGAGCCTAGCGGGGGCGAACACCGGGGAGCTGTTTTTT. Translating gives CASSPESLAGANTGELFF.

Only one count was recorded for this clone. V gene TRBV9 combines with J gene TRBJ2-3; 7 bases fit TRBD2. J gave up 0 bases and V 4 bases, and 5 bases lay outside the gene matches. The CDR3 sequence is 15 residues long. CDR1 and CDR2 (germline): SGDLS, YYNGEE. CDR3 in amino acids: CASSSPGGSTDTQYF. In DNA, the CDR3 is TGTGCCAGCAGCTCCCCGGGGGGAAGCACAGATACGCAGTATTTT.

The V and J genes are TRBV2 and TRBJ1-2; the D gene is possibly TRBD1 (5 bases). The CDR3 extends over 15 amino acids. CDR1 is SNHLY, CDR2 FYNNEI, per germline. Trimming took off 6 bases at V and 6 bases at J, with 20 bases between the two ends. CDR3 sequence: CASRRSAGEGDGYTF. CDR3 bases: TGTGCCAGCAGACGATCTGCGGGGGAGGGAGATGGCTACACCTTC. The variable domain in full, completed from reference TRBV2 and TRBJ1-2, reads EPEVTQTPSHQVTQMGQEVILRCVPISNHLYFYWYRQILGQKVEFLVSFYNNEISEKSEIFDDQFSVERPDGSNFTLKIRSTKLEDSAMYFCASRRSAGEGDGYTFGSGTRLTVV.

The V and J genes are TRBV6-7 and TRBJ2-7; D perhaps matches TRBD1 (6 bases). TRBV6-7 is classed as an ORF, of uncertain function. Trimming left V 9 bases short and J 7 bases short, with 10 bases between. The CDR3 is made up of 10 amino acids. CDR3 DNA: TGTGCCAGTGCAAGGGGGGAGCAGTACTTC. Protein: CASARGEQYF.

The chain uses TRBV27 and TRBJ2-7; 8 bases fit TRBD1. Germline lookup yields CDR1 MNHEY and CDR2 SMNVEV (reference sequence). CDR3 length: 16 amino acids. J gave up 2 bases and V 3 bases, and 9 bases lay outside the gene matches. The CDR3 DNA is TGTGCCAGCAGTTTCTCGACAGGGGAGGTCCCCTACGAGCAGTACTTC. It translates to CASSFSTGEVPYEQYF.

The chain employs TRBV7-6 and TRBJ2-3; D gene unclear. The CDR3 sequence is 16 residues long. From germline, CDR1 is SGHVS and CDR2 FNYEAQ. Trimming pared 1 base from V and 2 bases from J, leaving 13 bases between. The CDR3 loop is CASSLGLSLITDTQYF. CDR3 coding DNA: TGTGCCAGCAGCTTAGGTTTAAGCCTAATCACAGATACGCAGTATTTT.

V is TRBV6-4 and J is TRBJ1-6; 7 bases map to TRBD1. The V gene end was trimmed by 5 bases and the J gene end by 7 bases; junction bases not matched to a gene: 11. The CDR3 consists of 16 residues. Germline-derived CDR1 and CDR2 are MRHNA and SNTAGT. The CDR3 loop is CASSQSTGRINSPLHF. CDR3 nucleotides: TGTGCCAGCAGTCAATCGACAGGGAGGATCAATTCACCCCTCCACTTT.

In nucleotides, the CDR3 is TGTGCCAGCAGCCAAGATGTGGGGCCCGGGACTAGCGGGAGATGGGTCGAGACCCAGTACTTC. This codes for CASSQDVGPGTSGRWVETQYF. This chain joins TRBV14 and TRBJ2-5; 14 bases agree with TRBD2. Germline loops: CDR1 SGHDN, CDR2 FVKESK. CDR3 length equals 21 residues. Trimming at V came to 0 bases and at J to 5 bases, leaving 17 bases not matched to a gene.

This chain connects TRBV18 to TRBJ2-2; 9 bases map to TRBD2. The CDR3 has 15 residues. Per the germline V gene, CDR1 is KGHSH and CDR2 is LQKENI. V gave up 3 bases and J gave up 4 bases; unmatched junction bases: 3. The CDR3 reads CASSPTSGRTGELFF. The CDR3 nucleotides are TGTGCCAGCTCACCGACTAGCGGACGCACCGGGGAGCTGTTTTTT.

The J gene is TRBJ2-1, the V gene TRBV27, with 12 bases aligning to TRBD2. The trim removed 7 bases at V and 4 bases at J, leaving 5 bases unmatched. The CDR3 consists of 15 residues. CDR1 MNHEY and CDR2 SMNVEV come from the germline V gene (reference sequence). In nucleotides, the CDR3 is TGTGCCAGCACCACTACTAGCGGGGGGTACAATGAGCAGTTCTTC. It specifies CASTTTSGGYNEQFF.

The chain joins TRBV19 to TRBJ1-6; TRBD1 might be the D (6 bases). Looked up from germline, CDR1 is LNHDA and CDR2 is SQIVND (reference sequence). V was clipped by 6 bases and J by 7 bases, with 16 bases between them. The CDR3 contains 15 residues. The CDR3 DNA follows: TGTGCCAGTAGCCGACGCGGACAGAAAAATTCACCCCTCCACTTT. As protein: CASSRRGQKNSPLHF.

This chain joins TRBV6-6 and TRBJ2-3; 9 nucleotides align to TRBD2. The length of the CDR3 is 12 residues. CDR1 is MNHNY, CDR2 SVGAGI, per germline (reference sequence). The trim removed 4 bases at V and 14 bases at J, leaving 7 bases unmatched. CDR3 DNA sequence: TGTGCCAGCAGTTCAACTAGCGGGCTCACGTATTTT. Its protein product is CASSSTSGLTYF.

The rearrangement uses TRBV27 and TRBJ1-1; 7 nucleotides line up with TRBD1. Germline-derived CDR1 and CDR2 are MNHEY and SMNVEV (reference sequence). J gave up 1 base and V 5 bases, and 7 bases lay outside the gene matches. The CDR3 length is 15 residues. The CDR3 DNA reads TGTGCCAGCAGTCCGCCGGGACAGTGGAACACTGAAGCTTTCTTT. It specifies CASSPPGQWNTEAFF.

The gene calls are TRBV7-2 and TRBJ2-5; 7 bases match TRBD1. The CDR3 length is 16 residues. Germline loops: CDR1 SGHTA, CDR2 FQGNSA. V was clipped by 1 base and J by 9 bases; unmatched bases: 14. CDR3 nucleotide sequence: TGTGCCAGCAGCTTAGACGCACAGGGGCAGTCGTTGGCCCAGTACTTC. Encoded protein: CASSLDAQGQSLAQYF.

This clone came up a few times. This rearrangement joins TRBV4-3 to TRBJ2-4, with TRBD2 as a possible D gene (6 bases). The V gene's germline CDR1 is LGHNA and CDR2 YSLEER. This CDR3 comprises 16 residues. V lost 3 bases, J lost 4 bases, and 16 bases lay in between. The CDR3, as DNA: TGCGCCAGCAGCCAGGGACCGGAGGGACCAAAAAACATTCAGTACTTC. Protein sequence: CASSQGPEGPKNIQYF.

The gene calls are TRBV5-6 and TRBJ1-3, with 9 bases fitting TRBD1. There are 18 residues in the CDR3. With 5 bases clipped from V and 4 bases from J, the junction kept 16 bases outside the gene matches. Germline CDR1 and CDR2: SGHDT and YYEEEE. CDR3 bases: TGTGCCAGCAGGTCTGGGACTATACACAGGGGGCAAGGAAACACCATATATTTT. Protein: CASRSGTIHRGQGNTIYF.

V and J are TRBV10-1 and TRBJ2-1; 11 nucleotides align to TRBD1. The germline V gene encodes CDR1 WNHNN and CDR2 SYGVQD (reference sequence). J was trimmed by 1 base and V by 4 bases; bases with no gene match: 9. The CDR3 length is 18 residues. CDR3 in amino acids: CASSAGDRGGRSYNEQFF. DNA of the CDR3: TGCGCCAGCAGTGCTGGGGACAGGGGGGGGAGATCCTACAATGAGCAGTTCTTC.

V gene TRBV28 combines with J gene TRBJ2-7, with a possible D match to TRBD2 (6 bases). The CDR3 has 18 amino acids. CDR1 and CDR2 (germline): MDHEN, SYDVKM. Trimming stripped 1 base from V and 1 base from J, with 20 bases between. CDR3 DNA sequence: TGTGCCAGCAGTTTATTAAATTTTCGGGACTTTCTATCCTACGAGCAGTACTTC. Residues: CASSLLNFRDFLSYEQYF.

V usage is TRBV7-3 and J usage is TRBJ2-5; a possible D gene is TRBD2 (5 bases). Trimming cost V 5 bases and J 5 bases, with 12 bases left between them. From germline, CDR1 is SGHTA and CDR2 FQGTGA. The CDR3 loop spans 13 amino acids. In nucleotides, the CDR3 is TGTGCCAGCAGCCCACCGGGGTCGGAGACCCAGTACTTC. Its translation: CASSPPGSETQYF.

The rearrangement uses TRBV10-3 and TRBJ2-7, with 8 nucleotides matching TRBD2. This CDR3 has 15 residues. V was clipped by 5 bases and J by 5 bases; unmatched bases: 11. The germline gives CDR1 ENHRY, CDR2 SYGVKD. CDR3 sequence reads: CAISSSGPSFHEQYF. CDR3 sequence (DNA): TGTGCCATCAGTTCTAGCGGGCCCTCCTTCCACGAGCAGTACTTC.

This chain joins TRBV5-4 and TRBJ2-7; weak D call: TRBD2 (6 bases). The CDR3 totals 15 residues. Germline lookup yields CDR1 SGHNT and CDR2 YYREEE (reference sequence). V lost 0 bases and J 6 bases, leaving 16 bases between the germline ends. The CDR3 region is CASSLAGTPGTEQYF. The DNA of the CDR3 is TGTGCCAGCAGCTTGGCCGGGACTCCGGGAACCGAGCAGTACTTC.

V and J are TRBV7-8 and TRBJ1-1, with a tentative D call TRBD1 (5 bases). CDR1 and CDR2 from the germline V gene are SGHVS and FQNEAQ. The V end was cut by 0 bases, the J end by 8 bases, with 13 bases between. This CDR3 is 14 amino acids long. CDR3 protein: CASSLAEGIGEAFF. The CDR3 region has the DNA TGTGCCAGCAGCTTAGCGGAGGGGATAGGGGAAGCTTTCTTT.

The CDR3 DNA reads TGTGCCAGCGGACTAGGCTCCTACAATGAGCAGTTCTTC. This gives the protein CASGLGSYNEQFF. V is TRBV27 and J is TRBJ2-1; 7 bases fit TRBD2. CDR3 length: 13 residues. After removal of 8 bases from V and 0 bases from J, the junction contained 1 base not matched to a gene. Germline-derived CDR1 and CDR2 are MNHEY and SMNVEV (reference sequence).

The chain is built from TRBV7-3 and TRBJ2-1; 11 bases align to TRBD2. Trimming at V came to 2 bases and at J to 4 bases, leaving 4 bases not matched to a gene. CDR1 and CDR2 (germline): SGHTA, FQGTGA. CDR3 length equals 16 residues. Here the CDR3 DNA reads TGTGCCAGCAGCTTATCTAGCGGGGGGCTTTACAATGAGCAGTTCTTC. Its protein product is CASSLSSGGLYNEQFF. The full variable domain, in which reference TRBV7-3 and TRBJ2-1 provide the parts outside the CDR3, is GAGVSQTPSNKVTEKGKYVELRCDPISGHTALYWYRQSLGQGPEFLIYFQGTGAADDSGLPNDRFFAVRPEGSVSTLKIQRTERGDSAVYLCASSLSSGGLYNEQFFGPGTRLTVL.